This T cell receptor (beta chain) was identified during a study of CD8 T cells in ankylosing spondylitis. The study's findings and limits: In synovial fluid and blood from reactive arthritis, some motif variants were previously reported. Fewer than ten highly homologous variants made up a TCR beta motif that seemed to typify ankylosing spondylitis blood. Clones tied to disease were said to be significantly enriched in matched ankylosing spondylitis synovial fluid.

As concerns this clonotype: The antigen is not known.

A quantitative 5'-RACE method, one with molecular barcodes, was used to make TCR beta libraries. One entry per CDR3 protein, called by TCRdb with MiXCR from the 5' RACE reads. The sample has under 850,000 distinct CDR3 sequences, roughly 20% seen once. The sequence was obtained from a male donor with ankylosing spondylitis. Sequenced material: blood, either unsorted or a sorted T cell fraction (not recorded which).

The CDR3 protein is CASRYGQLEAFF. DNA for the CDR3: TGTGCCAGCAGATACGGACAGCTTGAAGCTTTCTTT. This chain connects TRBV12-3 or TRBV12-4 to TRBJ1-1; possible D gene TRBD1, 6 bases. With 6 bases removed from V and 7 bases from J, the gap between germline ends came to 12 bases. This CDR3 spans 12 amino acids.